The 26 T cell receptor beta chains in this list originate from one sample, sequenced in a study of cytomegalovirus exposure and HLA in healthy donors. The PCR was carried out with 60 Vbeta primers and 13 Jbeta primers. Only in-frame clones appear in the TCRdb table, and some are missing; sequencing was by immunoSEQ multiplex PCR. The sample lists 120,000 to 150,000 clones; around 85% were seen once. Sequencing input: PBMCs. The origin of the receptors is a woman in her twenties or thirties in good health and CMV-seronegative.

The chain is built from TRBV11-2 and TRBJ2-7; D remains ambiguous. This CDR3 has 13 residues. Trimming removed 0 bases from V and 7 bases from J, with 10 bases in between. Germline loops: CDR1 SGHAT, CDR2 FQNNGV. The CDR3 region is CASSLDRRREQYF. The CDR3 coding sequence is TGTGCCAGCAGCTTAGACAGGCGTAGGGAGCAGTACTTC.

CDR3 region: CATTGTGPATNEKLFF. CDR3 coding DNA: TGTGCCACTACCGGGACAGGCCCAGCAACTAATGAAAAACTGTTTTTT. The chain recombines TRBV19 with TRBJ1-4; 8 bases line up with TRBD1. CDR1 is LNHDA and CDR2 is SQIVND in the germline V gene (reference sequence). V shed 10 bases, J shed 0 bases, and the junction held 10 bases outside the gene matches. This CDR3 has 16 residues.

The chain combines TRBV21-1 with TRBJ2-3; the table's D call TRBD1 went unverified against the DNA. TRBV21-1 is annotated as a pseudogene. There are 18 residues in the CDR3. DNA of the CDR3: TGTGCCAGCAGCAGACACTGGCGTCTACCTTTTAGCACAGATACGCAGTATTTT. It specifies CASSRHWRLPFSTDTQYF.

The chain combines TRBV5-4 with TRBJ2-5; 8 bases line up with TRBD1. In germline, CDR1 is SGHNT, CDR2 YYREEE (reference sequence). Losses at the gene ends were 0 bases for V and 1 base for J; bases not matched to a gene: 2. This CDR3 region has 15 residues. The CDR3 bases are TGTGCCAGCAGCTTGGGACAGGGGTTCCAAGAGACCCAGTACTTC. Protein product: CASSLGQGFQETQYF.

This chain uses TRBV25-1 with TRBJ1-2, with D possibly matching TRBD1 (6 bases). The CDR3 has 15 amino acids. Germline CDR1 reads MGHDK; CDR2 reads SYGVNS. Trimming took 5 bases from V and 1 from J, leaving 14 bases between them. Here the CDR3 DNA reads TGTGCCAGCAGTACGCTGGACAGCCTTAACTATGGCTACACCTTC. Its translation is CASSTLDSLNYGYTF.

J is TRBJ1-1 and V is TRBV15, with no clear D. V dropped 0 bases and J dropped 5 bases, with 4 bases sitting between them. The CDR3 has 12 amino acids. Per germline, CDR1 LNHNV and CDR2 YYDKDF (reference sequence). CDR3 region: CATSRDRTEAFF. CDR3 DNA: TGTGCCACCAGCAGAGATAGAACTGAAGCTTTCTTT.

The CDR3 spells CASSYVRQGSYEQYF. The CDR3 DNA reads as TGTGCCAGCAGTTACGTCAGACAGGGCAGTTACGAGCAGTACTTC. The chain combines TRBV6-6 with TRBJ2-7; 7 bases map to TRBD1. The CDR3 contains 15 residues. The V gene end was trimmed by 2 bases and the J gene end by 4 bases; junction bases not matched to a gene: 8. Germline CDR1 and CDR2: MNHNY and SVGAGI (reference sequence).

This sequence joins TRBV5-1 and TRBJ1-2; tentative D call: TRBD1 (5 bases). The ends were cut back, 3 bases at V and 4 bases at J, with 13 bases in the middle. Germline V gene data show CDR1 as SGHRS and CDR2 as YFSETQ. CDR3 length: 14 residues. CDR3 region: CASSSGGESYGYTF. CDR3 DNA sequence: TGCGCCAGCAGCTCGGGGGGGGAGTCCTATGGCTACACCTTC. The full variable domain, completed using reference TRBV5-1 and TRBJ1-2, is KAGVTQTPRYLIKTRGQQVTLSCSPISGHRSVSWYQQTPGQGLQFLFEYFSETQRNKGNFPGRFSGRQFSNSRSEMNVSTLELGDSALYLCASSSGGESYGYTFGSGTRLTVV.

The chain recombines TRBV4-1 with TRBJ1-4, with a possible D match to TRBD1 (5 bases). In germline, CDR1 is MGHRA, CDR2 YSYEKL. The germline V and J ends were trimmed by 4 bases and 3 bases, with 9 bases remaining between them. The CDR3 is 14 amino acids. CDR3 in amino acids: CASSLSRANEKLFF. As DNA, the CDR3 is TGCGCCAGCAGCCTTAGCAGGGCTAATGAAAAACTGTTTTTT.

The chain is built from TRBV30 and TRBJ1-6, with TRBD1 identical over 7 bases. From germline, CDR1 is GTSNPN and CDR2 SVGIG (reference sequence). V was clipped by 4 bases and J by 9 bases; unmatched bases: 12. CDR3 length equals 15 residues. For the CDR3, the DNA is TGTGCCTGGAACGGGATCCGGGACAGTAGTTCACCCCTCCACTTT. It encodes CAWNGIRDSSSPLHF. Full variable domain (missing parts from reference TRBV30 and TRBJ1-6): SQTIHQWPATLVQPVGSPLSLECTVEGTSNPNLYWYRQAAGRGLQLLFYSVGIGQISSEVPQNLSASRPQDRQFILSSKKLLLSDSGFYLCAWNGIRDSSSPLHFGNGTRLTVT.

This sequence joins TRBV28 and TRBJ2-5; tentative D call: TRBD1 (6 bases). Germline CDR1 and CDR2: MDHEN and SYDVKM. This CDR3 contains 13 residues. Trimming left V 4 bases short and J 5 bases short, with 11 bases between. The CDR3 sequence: CASSYPRGETQYF. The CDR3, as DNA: TGTGCCAGCAGTTACCCGAGGGGGGAGACCCAGTACTTC.

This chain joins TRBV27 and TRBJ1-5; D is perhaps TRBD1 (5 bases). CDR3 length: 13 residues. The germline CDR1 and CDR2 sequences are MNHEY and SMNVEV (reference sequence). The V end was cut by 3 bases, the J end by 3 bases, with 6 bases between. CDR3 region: CASSLTVNQPQHF. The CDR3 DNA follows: TGTGCCAGCAGTTTGACAGTCAATCAGCCCCAGCATTTT.

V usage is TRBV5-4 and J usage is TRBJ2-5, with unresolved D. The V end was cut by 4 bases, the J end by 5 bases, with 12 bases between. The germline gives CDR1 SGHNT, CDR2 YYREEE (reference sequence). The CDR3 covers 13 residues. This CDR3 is CASSPKTRETQYF. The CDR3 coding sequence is TGTGCCAGCAGCCCCAAAACCCGGGAGACCCAGTACTTC.

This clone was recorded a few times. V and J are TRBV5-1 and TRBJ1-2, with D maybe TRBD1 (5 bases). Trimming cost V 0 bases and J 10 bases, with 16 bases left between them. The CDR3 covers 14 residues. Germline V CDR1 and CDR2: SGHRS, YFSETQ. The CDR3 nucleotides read TGCGCCAGCAGCTTGGCGGGGGATGGCCCCACCTACACCTTC. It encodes CASSLAGDGPTYTF.

Here the CDR3 DNA reads TGTGCCAGCAGCTTATCCCTAGCGGGGGCCGATGAGCAGTTCTTC. This sequence encodes CASSLSLAGADEQFF. V is TRBV7-3 and J is TRBJ2-1; 10 bases fit TRBD2. The CDR3 has 15 residues. V gave up 2 bases and J gave up 8 bases; unmatched junction bases: 6. Germline V gene data show CDR1 as SGHTA and CDR2 as FQGTGA.

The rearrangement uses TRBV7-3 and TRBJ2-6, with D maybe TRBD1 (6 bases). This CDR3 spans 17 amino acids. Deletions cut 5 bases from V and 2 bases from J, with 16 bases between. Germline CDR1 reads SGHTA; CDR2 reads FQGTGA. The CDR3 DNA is TGTGCCAGCAGCCCCACCCGTGGGGGCCCTGGGGCCAACGTCCTGACTTTC. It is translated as CASSPTRGGPGANVLTF. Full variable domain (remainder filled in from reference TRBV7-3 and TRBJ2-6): GAGVSQTPSNKVTEKGKYVELRCDPISGHTALYWYRQSLGQGPEFLIYFQGTGAADDSGLPNDRFFAVRPEGSVSTLKIQRTERGDSAVYLCASSPTRGGPGANVLTFGAGSRLTVL.

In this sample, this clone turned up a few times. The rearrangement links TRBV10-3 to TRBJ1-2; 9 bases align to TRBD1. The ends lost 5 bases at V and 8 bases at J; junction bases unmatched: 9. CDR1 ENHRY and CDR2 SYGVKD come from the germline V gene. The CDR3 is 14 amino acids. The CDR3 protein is CAISIGQGMGGYTF. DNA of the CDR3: TGTGCCATCAGTATTGGACAGGGGATGGGGGGCTACACCTTC.

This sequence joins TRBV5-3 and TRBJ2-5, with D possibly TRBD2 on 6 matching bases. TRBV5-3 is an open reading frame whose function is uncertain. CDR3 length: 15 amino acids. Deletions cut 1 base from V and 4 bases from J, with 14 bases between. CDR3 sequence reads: CARSLPGPEGETQYF. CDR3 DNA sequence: TGTGCCAGAAGCTTGCCAGGCCCGGAGGGAGAGACCCAGTACTTC.

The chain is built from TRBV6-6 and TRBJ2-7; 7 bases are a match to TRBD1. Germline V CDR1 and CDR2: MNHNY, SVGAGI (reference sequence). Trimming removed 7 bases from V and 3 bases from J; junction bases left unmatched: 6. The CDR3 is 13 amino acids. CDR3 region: CASTRAGGYEQYF. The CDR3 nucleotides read TGTGCCAGCACCCGGGCAGGGGGCTACGAGCAGTACTTC.

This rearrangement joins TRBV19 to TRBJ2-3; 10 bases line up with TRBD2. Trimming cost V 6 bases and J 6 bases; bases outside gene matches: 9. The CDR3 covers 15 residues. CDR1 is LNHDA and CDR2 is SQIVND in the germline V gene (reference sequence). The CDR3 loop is CASSQLAGVRDTQYF. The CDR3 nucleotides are TGTGCCAGTAGCCAGCTAGCGGGAGTCCGCGATACGCAGTATTTT.

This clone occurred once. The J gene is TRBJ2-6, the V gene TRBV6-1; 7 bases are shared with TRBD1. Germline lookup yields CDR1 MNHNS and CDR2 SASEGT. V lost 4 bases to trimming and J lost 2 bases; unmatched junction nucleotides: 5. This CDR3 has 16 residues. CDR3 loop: CASSGQGVAGANVLTF. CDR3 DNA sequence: TGTGCCAGCAGTGGGCAGGGGGTTGCTGGGGCCAACGTCCTGACTTTC.

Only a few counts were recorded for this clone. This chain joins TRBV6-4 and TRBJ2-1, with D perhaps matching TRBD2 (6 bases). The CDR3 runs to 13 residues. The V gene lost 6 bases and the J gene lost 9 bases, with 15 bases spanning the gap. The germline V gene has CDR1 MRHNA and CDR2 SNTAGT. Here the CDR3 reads CASSRTTRGEQFF. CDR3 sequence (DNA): TGTGCCAGCAGCCGGACTACCCGGGGTGAGCAGTTCTTC.

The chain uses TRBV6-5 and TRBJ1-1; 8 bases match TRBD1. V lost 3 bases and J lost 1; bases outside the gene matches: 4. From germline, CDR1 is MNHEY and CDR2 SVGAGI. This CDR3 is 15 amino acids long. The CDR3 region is CASSYGTGWNTEAFF. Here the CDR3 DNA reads TGTGCCAGCAGTTATGGGACAGGTTGGAACACTGAAGCTTTCTTT.

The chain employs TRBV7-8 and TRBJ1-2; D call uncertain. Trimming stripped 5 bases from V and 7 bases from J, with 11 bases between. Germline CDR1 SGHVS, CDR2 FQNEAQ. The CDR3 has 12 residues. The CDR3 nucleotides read TGTGCCAGCAGCCCACTGAGGGCTGGCTACACCTTC. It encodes CASSPLRAGYTF. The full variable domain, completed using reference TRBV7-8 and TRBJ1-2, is GAGVSQSPRYKVAKRGQDVALRCDPISGHVSLFWYQQALGQGPEFLTYFQNEAQLDKSGLPSDRFFAERPEGSVSTLKIQRTQQEDSAVYLCASSPLRAGYTFGSGTRLTVV.

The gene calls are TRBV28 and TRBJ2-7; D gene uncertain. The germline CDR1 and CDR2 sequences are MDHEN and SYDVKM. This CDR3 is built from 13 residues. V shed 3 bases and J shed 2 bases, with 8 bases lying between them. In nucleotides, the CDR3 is TGTGCCAGCAGTTTGTCACTCACCTACGAGCAGTACTTC. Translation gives CASSLSLTYEQYF.

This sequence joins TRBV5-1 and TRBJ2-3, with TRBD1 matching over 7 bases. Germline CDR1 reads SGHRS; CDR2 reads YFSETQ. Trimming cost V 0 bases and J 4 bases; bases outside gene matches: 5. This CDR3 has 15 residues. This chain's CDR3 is CASSLGGGVPDTQYF. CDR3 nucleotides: TGCGCCAGCAGCTTGGGAGGGGGCGTGCCAGATACGCAGTATTTT.